The T cell receptor (beta chain) under discussion was sequenced for a study of control samples from healthy donors and cancer patients (dated by TCRdb to the early 2020s). In regard to this clone: It lacks a known antigen. A much larger clone sits a single nucleotide away, making a read error possible. The identical CDR3 is also encoded by other nucleotide sequences in the sample.

CDR1 and CDR2 (WNHNN, SYGVQD) derive from the germline V gene (reference sequence). From the cysteine through the phenylalanine, the CDR3 covers 16 amino acids. The sequence is cut down to CDR3 DNA, 48 bases in frame from base 1. Preparation of the library involved the immunoSEQ multiplex PCR assay. TCRdb took over this immuneACCESS table, retaining in-frame rearrangements with V and J assigned. Such tables are incomplete; in checked studies, under half of the missing clones stem from an unresolved V gene, and the remainder is unexplained. Within this sample are 75,000 to 95,000 clones, with about 81% of them counted one time only. In total, the top ten clones hold 30% to 40% of the sample.

The chain was built from TRBV10-1 and TRBJ2-2; TRBD2 is possibly the D segment (5 matching bases). This receptor was obtained from a man in his 70s with lung cancer. What was sequenced was PBMCs. The CDR3 loop reads CASSGGLLTNTGELFF. In nucleotide form, the sequence is TGCGCCAGTAGTGGAGGTCTTCTCACGAACACCGGGGAGCTGTTTTTT.